These 21 T cell receptor beta chains share one sample of origin, sequenced in a study of cytomegalovirus exposure and HLA in healthy donors (dated by TCRdb to the late 2010s). The library was obtained by the immunoSEQ multiplex PCR assay. In TCRdb, the immuneACCESS table is reduced to in-frame sequences with V and J assigned. These tables do not hold every clone; where another copy was compared, an unresolved V gene accounts for under half, and the others remain unexplained. In this sample the table shows about 65,000 clones, approximately 90% of which occur a single time. The top ten hold 1.3% of the sample. The material sequenced was PBMCs. The receptors originated from a woman between 18 and 29 years old in good health and CMV-seronegative.

CDR3 amino acids: CASSQEIAGGPSTDTQYF. DNA for the CDR3: TGTGCCAGCAGCCAAGAAATTGCGGGGGGCCCTAGCACAGATACGCAGTATTTT. The chain joins TRBV4-2 to TRBJ2-3; 8 nucleotides match TRBD2. There are 18 residues in the CDR3. CDR1 LGHNA and CDR2 YNFKEQ come from the germline V gene. With V trimmed by 0 bases and J by 0 bases, 8 bases remained unmatched.

The chain has TRBV27 and TRBJ1-3; D is possibly TRBD1 (5 bases). Germline V lookup: CDR1 MNHEY, CDR2 SMNVEV (reference sequence). CDR3 length: 15 residues. V lost 5 bases and J lost 0, with 11 bases in between. In DNA form, the CDR3 reads TGTGCCAGCAGTGACCTCCAGGGCTCTGGAAACACCATATATTTT. Protein: CASSDLQGSGNTIYF.

The chain links TRBV11-2 to TRBJ1-3; D not certain. Germline values: CDR1 SGHAT, CDR2 FQNNGV. The CDR3 spans 13 residues. V lost 4 bases and J lost 0, with 4 bases in between. The CDR3 bases are TGTGCCAGCAGCTCAAACTCTGGAAACACCATATATTTT. Translated, it gives CASSSNSGNTIYF.

CDR3 sequence: CASSVAGTTYEQYF. CDR3 nucleotides: TGTGCCAGCAGCGTCGCCGGGACAACCTACGAGCAGTACTTC. The chain has TRBV7-2 and TRBJ2-7, with D maybe TRBD1 (6 bases). Trimming cost V 5 bases and J 2 bases, with 13 bases left between them. The CDR3 totals 14 residues. Germline CDR1 and CDR2: SGHTA and FQGNSA.

V gene TRBV6-1 combines with J gene TRBJ1-1; D uncertain. V lost 0 bases to trimming and J lost 3 bases, with 8 bases between them. Germline CDR1 and CDR2: MNHNS and SASEGT. The CDR3 is 14 residues long. The CDR3 protein is CASSEARGYTEAFF. The CDR3, as DNA: TGTGCCAGCAGTGAAGCGCGAGGGTACACTGAAGCTTTCTTT.

CDR3 in DNA: TGTGCCAGCAGCCCCCGGGGACAGGGGTCCACTGAAGCTTTCTTT. It translates to CASSPRGQGSTEAFF. The V and J genes are TRBV7-2 and TRBJ1-1; 10 bases line up with TRBD1. The germline CDR1 and CDR2 sequences are SGHTA and FQGNSA. This CDR3 spans 15 amino acids. Trimming cost V 5 bases and J 4 bases; bases outside gene matches: 7.

The V and J genes are TRBV29-1 and TRBJ2-3; 7 bases line up with TRBD2. CDR3 length: 15 amino acids. CDR1 is SQVTM, CDR2 ANQGSEA, per germline. Trimming at V came to 5 bases and at J to 0 bases, leaving 8 bases not matched to a gene. CDR3 protein: CSVYPASGSTDTQYF. Here the CDR3 DNA reads TGCAGCGTTTACCCGGCTAGCGGTAGCACAGATACGCAGTATTTT.

In this sample, this clone turned up once. This chain connects TRBV4-2 to TRBJ2-7, with D possibly TRBD2 on 5 matching bases. This CDR3 spans 17 amino acids. Germline V CDR1 and CDR2: LGHNA, YNFKEQ. Trimming stripped 2 bases from V and 5 bases from J, with 22 bases between. The CDR3 region is CASSQPFRAGGKNEQYF. CDR3 DNA sequence: TGTGCCAGCAGCCAACCTTTTCGGGCCGGAGGTAAGAACGAGCAGTACTTC.

The rearrangement joins TRBV7-8 to TRBJ2-3; no clear D gene. The CDR3 runs to 13 residues. Trimming cost V 2 bases and J 4 bases, with 7 bases left between them. Germline V CDR1 and CDR2: SGHVS, FQNEAQ. The CDR3: CASSLFPADTQYF. In nucleotides, the CDR3 is TGTGCCAGCAGCTTATTCCCGGCAGATACGCAGTATTTT. The full variable domain, with the rest looked up from reference TRBV7-8 and TRBJ2-3, is GAGVSQSPRYKVAKRGQDVALRCDPISGHVSLFWYQQALGQGPEFLTYFQNEAQLDKSGLPSDRFFAERPEGSVSTLKIQRTQQEDSAVYLCASSLFPADTQYFGPGTRLTVL.

The rearrangement uses TRBV11-2 and TRBJ2-1, with TRBD1 matching over 7 bases. There are 12 residues in the CDR3. In germline, CDR1 is SGHAT, CDR2 FQNNGV. V gave up 5 bases and J gave up 9 bases; unmatched junction bases: 4. The CDR3 region has the DNA TGTGCCAGCAGCGCCGACAGGGTTGAGCAGTTCTTC. Amino acids: CASSADRVEQFF.

The V gene is TRBV5-1, the J gene TRBJ2-1; 7 bases fit TRBD1. Trimming removed 0 bases from V and 8 bases from J; junction bases left unmatched: 2. CDR3 length equals 13 residues. From germline, CDR1 is SGHRS and CDR2 YFSETQ. The CDR3 loop is CASSLGQGYEQFF. CDR3 nucleotides: TGCGCCAGCAGCTTGGGACAGGGCTATGAGCAGTTCTTC. The complete variable domain, with remaining parts taken from reference TRBV5-1 and TRBJ2-1, reads KAGVTQTPRYLIKTRGQQVTLSCSPISGHRSVSWYQQTPGQGLQFLFEYFSETQRNKGNFPGRFSGRQFSNSRSEMNVSTLELGDSALYLCASSLGQGYEQFFGPGTRLTVL.

The chain recombines TRBV5-1 with TRBJ2-3; 8 nucleotides line up with TRBD1. The CDR3 sequence is 15 residues long. CDR1 and CDR2 from the germline V gene are SGHRS and YFSETQ. J was trimmed by 4 bases and V by 4 bases; bases with no gene match: 8. The CDR3 DNA reads TGCGCCAGCAGCCGGGACAGGATTGGTTCAGATACGCAGTATTTT. Encoded protein: CASSRDRIGSDTQYF. The complete variable domain, with remaining parts taken from reference TRBV5-1 and TRBJ2-3, reads KAGVTQTPRYLIKTRGQQVTLSCSPISGHRSVSWYQQTPGQGLQFLFEYFSETQRNKGNFPGRFSGRQFSNSRSEMNVSTLELGDSALYLCASSRDRIGSDTQYFGPGTRLTVL.

This clone is a singleton in its sample. The chain uses TRBV19 and TRBJ2-3, with D possibly being TRBD1 (6 bases). Germline CDR1 LNHDA, CDR2 SQIVND (reference sequence). The CDR3 sequence is 14 residues long. The V and J ends lost 10 bases and 5 bases respectively, with 19 bases between them. CDR3 amino acids: CATHHTGSGDTQYF. The CDR3 region has the DNA TGTGCCACCCACCACACAGGGTCAGGAGATACGCAGTATTTT.

V gene TRBV21-1 combines with J gene TRBJ2-2; TRBD1, as called in the table, went unchecked against the DNA. TRBV21-1 is a documented pseudogene. This CDR3 is 14 amino acids long. In DNA, the CDR3 is TGTGCCAGCACCGGACAGGGTGACACCGGGGAGCTGTTTTTT. It is translated as CASTGQGDTGELFF.

This clone is a singleton in its sample. This rearrangement joins TRBV19 to TRBJ2-7, with 9 positions matching TRBD1. Trimming removed 5 bases from V and 2 bases from J; junction bases left unmatched: 7. CDR1 and CDR2 (germline): LNHDA, SQIVND (reference sequence). The CDR3 is 15 residues long. For the CDR3, the DNA is TGTGCCAGTAGTCTCCGGGACAGGGCTGCCTACGAGCAGTACTTC. Its protein product is CASSLRDRAAYEQYF.

The gene calls are TRBV27 and TRBJ2-1; 7 positions match TRBD1. Germline V CDR1 and CDR2: MNHEY, SMNVEV (reference sequence). Trimming took 2 bases from V and 6 from J; bases not matched to a gene: 7. The CDR3 length is 15 residues. The CDR3 sequence: CASSLLRGRFNEQFF. DNA of the CDR3: TGTGCCAGCAGTTTACTTAGGGGGCGATTCAATGAGCAGTTCTTC.

This chain links TRBV5-1 with TRBJ1-3, with TRBD1 matching over 7 bases. The CDR3 totals 13 residues. Germline CDR1 reads SGHRS; CDR2 reads YFSETQ. The junction had 7 bases not matched to a gene; V was cut back by 4 bases and J by 9 bases. The CDR3 DNA reads as TGCGCCAGCAGCGTCGGGACAGACCGCACCATATATTTT. It encodes CASSVGTDRTIYF.

This chain links TRBV27 with TRBJ2-7; 7 bases are shared with TRBD1. V trimming: 5 bases; J trimming: 3 bases; junction bases outside the gene matches: 10. The CDR3 runs 15 residues. Germline V lookup: CDR1 MNHEY, CDR2 SMNVEV (reference sequence). The CDR3 is CASSDSGGRVYEQYF. DNA of the CDR3: TGTGCCAGCAGTGACTCAGGGGGTAGAGTCTACGAGCAGTACTTC.

The chain links TRBV7-2 to TRBJ2-1, with a weak D call TRBD2 (6 bases). In germline, CDR1 is SGHTA, CDR2 FQGNSA. The CDR3 is 15 residues long. The V end was cut by 5 bases, the J end by 8 bases, with 19 bases between. In DNA form, the CDR3 reads TGTGCCAGCAGCGTACGGAGGGGTTGGGGCGATGAGCAGTTCTTC. Its translation is CASSVRRGWGDEQFF.

The chain links TRBV28 to TRBJ2-7, with no clear D. Germline values: CDR1 MDHEN, CDR2 SYDVKM. The CDR3 is made up of 13 amino acids. V lost 3 bases, J lost 7 bases, and 13 bases lay in between. In DNA, the CDR3 is TGTGCCAGCAGTTTGCGAAGGTTCGGGGAGCAGTACTTC. This sequence encodes CASSLRRFGEQYF.

This chain joins TRBV5-5 and TRBJ2-2; D is possibly TRBD1 (6 bases). Germline-derived CDR1 and CDR2 are SGHKS and YYEKEE (reference sequence). V lost 4 bases, J lost 8 bases, and 12 bases lay in between. This CDR3 is built from 13 residues. CDR3 DNA sequence: TGTGCCAGCAGCACTACAGGGTCGGGGGAGCTGTTTTTT. It yields the protein CASSTTGSGELFF.